The present T cell receptor (beta chain) was sequenced within a study of graft-versus-host responses after intestinal transplantation. About the research overall: All recipients got anti-thymocyte globulin induction, then tacrolimus and steroids for around three years.

About this clone: Its antigen remains unknown.

Germline values: CDR1 SGHAT, CDR2 FQNNGV. The V gene lost 4 bases and the J gene lost 1 base, with 10 bases spanning the gap. The CDR3 contains 15 residues. Points from the study as a whole: Allografts of patients with graft-donor T cell macrochimerism showed high graft-versus-host to host-versus-graft clone ratios. GvH clones were identified in recipient marrow, with some first appearing in ileum or blood. There was an association between peak levels of circulating GvH clones and early post-transplant HvG declines.

Libraries were prepared by immunoSEQ multiplex PCR; TCRdb keeps only in-frame clonotypes and omits some of them. Of over 100,000 clones in the sample, about 93% are singletons; the top ten hold over 0.1%. Sequenced here: unstimulated CD4+ T cells sorted from spleen or lymph node cells, sampled before intestinal transplant. The chain recombines TRBV11-2 with TRBJ2-2, with D possibly matching TRBD2 (6 bases). The clonotype originates from a human donor who received an intestinal transplant. The DNA for the CDR3 is TGTGCCAGCAGCTCGGGACTCCTGAACACCGGGGAGCTGTTTTTT. Translated, it gives CASSSGLLNTGELFF.